The 14 T cell receptor beta chains presented below share a single source sample, sequenced in a study of CD8+ T cells in alopecia areata (dated by TCRdb to the late 2010s). Receptor libraries were prepared by the immunoSEQ multiplex PCR assay. RNA was extracted from all samples and reverse transcribed into cDNA, which served as template for TCR sequencing. TCRdb limited this immuneACCESS table to in-frame rearrangements with V and J called. A share of clones is missing; checked studies link under half to unresolved V genes, and the rest is unexplained. Across this sample there are fewer than 250,000 clones, with 50% to 60% seen only once. Approximately 0.69% of the sample is in the top ten clones. The time point label corresponds to: four to five weeks on oral tofacitinib. The treatment or condition label of this sample denotes: oral pan-JAK inhibitor, 5-10 mg twice daily. The sequencing used CD4+ T cells sorted from blood, collected at week 4, from a patient treated with tofacitinib. These receptor sequences come from a human donor with alopecia areata.

This clone appeared a few times. V gene TRBV1 combines with J gene TRBJ1-2. TRBV1 is a known pseudogene. CDR3 length: 16 amino acids. For the CDR3, the DNA is TGCACCAGCAGCCAAGATCTTTCGGATTGCGGCTATGGCTACACCTTC. This sequence encodes CTSSQDLSDCGYGYTF.

This rearrangement joins TRBV5-4 to TRBJ1-1, with D perhaps matching TRBD1 (5 bases). Trimming shortened V by 4 bases and J by 4 bases, and 14 bases separated the two germline ends. CDR3 length: 14 residues. Germline V gives CDR1 SGHNT, CDR2 YYREEE (reference sequence). CDR3 amino acids: CASSRRDGGTEAFF. The CDR3 bases are TGTGCCAGCAGCCGCAGGGACGGGGGCACTGAAGCTTTCTTT.

There are a few counts of this clone. This chain connects TRBV29-1 to TRBJ1-3; D remains unclear. V was shortened by 6 bases and J by 0 bases, with 12 bases between the two germline ends. Germline V CDR1 and CDR2: SQVTM, ANQGSEA. The CDR3 consists of 14 residues. This chain's CDR3 is CSVDLMDSGNTIYF. The CDR3 DNA sequence: TGCAGCGTCGATTTGATGGACTCTGGAAACACCATATATTTT.

The rearrangement joins TRBV29-1 to TRBJ1-3; no clear D. V was shortened by 5 bases and J by 4 bases, with 6 bases between the two germline ends. Germline-derived CDR1 and CDR2 are SQVTM and ANQGSEA. The CDR3 has 11 amino acids. The CDR3 nucleotides are TGCAGCGTTAAAGCAGGAAACACCATATATTTT. It codes for CSVKAGNTIYF.

This CDR3 is CASRNSVYQSTDTQYF. The CDR3 nucleotides are TGCGCCAGCAGAAATTCTGTGTACCAGAGCACAGATACGCAGTATTTT. V gene TRBV5-1 combines with J gene TRBJ2-3, with D uncertain. CDR3 length equals 16 residues. Deletions cut 5 bases from V and 0 bases from J, with 16 bases between. The germline CDR1 and CDR2 sequences are SGHRS and YFSETQ. Using reference TRBV5-1 and TRBJ2-3 for the parts outside the CDR3, the full variable domain is KAGVTQTPRYLIKTRGQQVTLSCSPISGHRSVSWYQQTPGQGLQFLFEYFSETQRNKGNFPGRFSGRQFSNSRSEMNVSTLELGDSALYLCASRNSVYQSTDTQYFGPGTRLTVL.

This chain uses TRBV18 with TRBJ2-7; 12 bases line up with TRBD2. This CDR3 is 18 amino acids long. V lost 4 bases and J lost 3; bases outside the gene matches: 13. The germline V gene has CDR1 KGHSH and CDR2 LQKENI. This CDR3 is CASSLPTSGRTKSYEQYF. For the CDR3, the DNA is TGTGCCAGCTCACTACCGACTAGCGGGAGAACCAAAAGCTACGAGCAGTACTTC.

This clone was seen more than once but under ten times. The V call is TRBV14, the J call TRBJ2-1; 10 bases fit TRBD2. With 3 bases clipped from V and 1 base from J, the junction kept 3 bases outside the gene matches. Germline CDR1 and CDR2: SGHDN and FVKESK. This CDR3 has 16 amino acids. CDR3 in amino acids: CASSHPTSGSYNEQFF. DNA for the CDR3: TGTGCCAGCAGCCACCCGACTAGCGGGTCCTACAATGAGCAGTTCTTC.

The chain is built from TRBV30 and TRBJ2-7; 9 positions agree with TRBD2. The CDR3 has 16 residues. In germline, CDR1 is GTSNPN, CDR2 SVGIG (reference sequence). V shed 3 bases, J shed 5 bases, and the junction held 14 bases outside the gene matches. The CDR3 DNA reads TGTGCCTGGAGCGACGTGGTAGCGGGAGCTTTTAACGAGCAGTACTTC. This sequence encodes CAWSDVVAGAFNEQYF.

This clone was recorded a few times. The CDR3 sequence is CSVDPAGGFYNEQFF. For the CDR3, the DNA is TGCAGCGTTGACCCAGCGGGAGGGTTCTACAATGAGCAGTTCTTC. This sequence joins TRBV29-1 and TRBJ2-1; 10 nucleotides match TRBD2. V was clipped by 3 bases and J by 3 bases; unmatched bases: 5. There are 15 residues in the CDR3. In germline, CDR1 is SQVTM, CDR2 ANQGSEA.

This clone was found a few times. The genes are TRBV5-1 and TRBJ2-3; D is uncertain. The V gene lost 0 bases and the J gene lost 6 bases, with 14 bases spanning the gap. CDR1 and CDR2 (germline): SGHRS, YFSETQ. The CDR3 totals 15 residues. Here the CDR3 reads CASSLARPDIDTQYF. The CDR3 DNA sequence: TGCGCCAGCAGCTTGGCTCGCCCGGATATCGATACGCAGTATTTT.

This clone was observed a single time. The V and J genes are TRBV29-1 and TRBJ1-5; 9 positions match TRBD1. Germline values: CDR1 SQVTM, CDR2 ANQGSEA. The CDR3 totals 13 residues. Trimming at V came to 6 bases and at J to 4 bases, leaving 4 bases not matched to a gene. Here the CDR3 reads CSVSGTGNQPQHF. In DNA form, the CDR3 reads TGCAGCGTGTCCGGGACAGGGAATCAGCCCCAGCATTTT.

This chain uses TRBV30 with TRBJ2-3; 7 positions agree with TRBD2. This CDR3 spans 14 amino acids. From germline, CDR1 is GTSNPN and CDR2 SVGIG (reference sequence). J gave up 0 bases and V 3 bases, and 3 bases lay outside the gene matches. CDR3: CAWRGGPSTDTQYF. The CDR3, as DNA: TGTGCCTGGAGGGGAGGGCCCAGCACAGATACGCAGTATTTT.

The chain uses TRBV29-1 and TRBJ2-7; D is undetermined. The V gene's germline CDR1 is SQVTM and CDR2 ANQGSEA. The CDR3 loop spans 13 amino acids. Between the trimmed V and J ends, which lost 6 bases and 0 bases, there was a span of 12 bases. CDR3 sequence reads: CSVRRISSYEQYF. CDR3 sequence (DNA): TGCAGCGTGCGGAGAATCAGCTCCTACGAGCAGTACTTC.

The V call is TRBV7-2, the J call TRBJ2-7; possible D gene TRBD2, 5 bases. The CDR3 has 15 amino acids. Germline CDR1 reads SGHTA; CDR2 reads FQGNSA. Between the trimmed V and J ends, which lost 5 bases and 3 bases, there was a span of 17 bases. The CDR3 loop is CASSPHRSGNYEQYF. The CDR3 nucleotides read TGTGCCAGCAGCCCACACCGGAGCGGAAACTACGAGCAGTACTTC. The full variable domain, completed using reference TRBV7-2 and TRBJ2-7, is GAGVSQSPSNKVTEKGKDVELRCDPISGHTALYWYRQSLGQGLEFLIYFQGNSAPDKSGLPSDRFSAERTGGSVSTLTIQRTQQEDSAVYLCASSPHRSGNYEQYFGPGTRLTVT.